This TCR beta chain was recovered during a study of T cell responses to AZD1222 COVID-19 vaccine. Remarks on this clone: The antigen is undetermined.

The CDR3 sequence is 13 residues long. Germline CDR1 MDHEN, CDR2 SYDVKM. The V gene lost 3 bases and the J gene lost 3 bases, with 8 bases spanning the gap. The data were produced by immunoSEQ multiplex PCR, yet TCRdb's version contains in-frame clones alone and is incomplete. Altogether about 140,000 clones are present, approximately 90% being singletons, with the ten largest covering less than 5%. Study-level points and caveats: At study baseline, merely a handful of AZD1222 recipients were seropositive.

V gene TRBV28 combines with J gene TRBJ1-2; D uncertain. The sample consisted of peripheral blood, taken 28 days after the second AZD1222 dose. This sequence was found in an adult who received the AZD1222 COVID-19 vaccine. For the CDR3, the DNA is TGTGCCAGCAGTTTGGGGTCCTACTATGGCTACACCTTC. Amino acid sequence: CASSLGSYYGYTF.